This TCR beta chain came from a study of TIL therapy for anti-PD-1-resistant metastatic lung cancer. About the study: By whole-exome sequencing, median non-synonymous tumor mutation burden was around 1.5 mutations per megabase.

This clone was seen a single time. This was the immunoSEQ v3 assay. The method was immunoSEQ multiplex PCR; TCRdb's version includes in-frame clones alone and lacks a portion of them. Here the sample spans tens of thousands of clones, roughly 69% being singletons. This CDR3 has 15 residues. The V end was cut by 2 bases, the J end by 1 base, with 9 bases between. The germline V gene encodes CDR1 KGHSH and CDR2 LQKENI. Stated time point: pre-treatment sample, taken before nivolumab and TIL therapy. Adults with stage 4 NSCLC were enrolled in a phase I trial. This receptor was taken from a person aged 25-79 years with non-small cell lung cancer. The rearrangement joins TRBV18 to TRBJ1-5, with D tentatively TRBD1 (5 bases). The sequenced sample was blood, obtained at baseline. CDR3 residues: CASSPTGDSNQPQHF. The CDR3 DNA reads as TGTGCCAGCTCACCAACAGGAGACAGCAATCAGCCCCAGCATTTT. Drawing the rest from reference TRBV18 and TRBJ1-5, the complete variable domain is NAGVMQNPRHLVRRRGQEARLRCSPMKGHSHVYWYRQLPEEGLKFMVYLQKENIIDESGMPKERFSAEFPKEGPSILRIQQVVRGDSAAYFCASSPTGDSNQPQHFGDGTRLSIL.